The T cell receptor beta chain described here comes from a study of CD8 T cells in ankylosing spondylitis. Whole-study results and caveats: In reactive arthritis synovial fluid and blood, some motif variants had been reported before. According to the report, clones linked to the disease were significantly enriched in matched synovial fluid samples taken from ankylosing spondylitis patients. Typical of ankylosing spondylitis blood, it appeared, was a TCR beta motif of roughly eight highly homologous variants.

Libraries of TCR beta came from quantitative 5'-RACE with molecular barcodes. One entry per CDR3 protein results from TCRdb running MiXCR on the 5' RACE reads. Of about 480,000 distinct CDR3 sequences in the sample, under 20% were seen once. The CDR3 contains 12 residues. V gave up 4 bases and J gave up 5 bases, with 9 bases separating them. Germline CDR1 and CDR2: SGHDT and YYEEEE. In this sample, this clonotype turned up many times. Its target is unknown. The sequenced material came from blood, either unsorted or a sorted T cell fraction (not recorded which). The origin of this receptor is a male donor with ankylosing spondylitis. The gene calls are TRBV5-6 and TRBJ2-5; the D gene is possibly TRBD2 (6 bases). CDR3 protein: CASSRREETQYF. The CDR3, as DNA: TGTGCCAGCAGCCGGAGGGAGGAGACCCAGTACTTC.